The 9 T cell receptor beta chains reported below all come from one sample, sequenced in a study of identical twins. TCRdb recomputed calls from the 5' RACE reads with MiXCR, one row per CDR3 protein. The repertoire holds 500,000 to 650,000 distinct CDR3 sequences, with approximately 20% as singletons. The same sample was also studied in work on yellow fever vaccine responses in identical twins.

Input material: CD4+ T cells sorted from blood. The origin of the receptors is a woman aged 18-35 years in good health.

The rearrangement links TRBV5-1 to TRBJ2-1, with D unresolved. In germline, CDR1 is SGHRS, CDR2 YFSETQ. The CDR3 is 14 residues long. Trimming pared 1 base from V and 4 bases from J, leaving 9 bases between. In DNA, the CDR3 is TGCGCCAGCAGCTTGACGTCACAGTACAATGAGCAGTTCTTC. Amino acids: CASSLTSQYNEQFF.

This clonotype was picked up many times. The CDR3 loop is CASRTSGTGVTEAFF. The CDR3 DNA reads as TGTGCCAGCAGGACCTCCGGGACAGGGGTCACTGAAGCTTTCTTT. The chain links TRBV28 to TRBJ1-1; 10 nucleotides match TRBD1. CDR3 size: 15 residues. CDR1 is MDHEN and CDR2 is SYDVKM in the germline V gene. V was clipped by 6 bases and J by 4 bases; unmatched bases: 8.

The chain links TRBV5-5 to TRBJ2-7, with 7 bases fitting TRBD1. V dropped 4 bases and J dropped 3; count of bases not matched to a gene: 13. This CDR3 has 16 residues. Looked up from germline, CDR1 is SGHKS and CDR2 is YYEKEE (reference sequence). CDR3 DNA sequence: TGTGCCAGCAGCCTCACCGGGACAGAGGTAATCTACGAGCAGTACTTC. Residues: CASSLTGTEVIYEQYF.

The gene calls are TRBV20-1 and TRBJ1-5; 8 bases map to TRBD1. Germline V gene sequence: CDR1 DFQATT, CDR2 SNEGSKA (reference sequence). CDR3 size: 15 residues. Losses at the gene ends were 3 bases for V and 2 bases for J; bases not matched to a gene: 6. The DNA of the CDR3 is TGCAGTGCTAGTCTTCCGGGACAGGGCAATCAGCCCCAGCATTTT. This translates into CSASLPGQGNQPQHF.

This clonotype occurred a few times. This chain connects TRBV15 to TRBJ1-2; no reliable D call. CDR1 and CDR2 (germline): LNHNV, YYDKDF (reference sequence). The CDR3 runs 11 residues. V was clipped by 5 bases and J by 1 base, with 2 bases between them. The CDR3, as DNA: TGTGCCACCAGCTTTAACTATGGCTACACCTTC. It specifies CATSFNYGYTF.

V and J are TRBV12-3 or TRBV12-4 and TRBJ2-7; TRBD1 aligns across 10 bases. The length of the CDR3 is 14 residues. V lost 5 bases to trimming and J lost 5 bases; unmatched junction nucleotides: 6. Here the CDR3 DNA reads TGTGCCAGCAGTAAGACAGGGGGCTCAGACGAGCAGTACGTC. Its translation: CASSKTGGSDEQYV.

The sample holds a few counts of this clonotype. V usage is TRBV6-1 and J usage is TRBJ2-1; TRBD2 matches 8 bases. In germline, CDR1 is MNHNS, CDR2 SASEGT. The CDR3 extends over 15 amino acids. The trim removed 5 bases at V and 6 bases at J, leaving 9 bases unmatched. CDR3 protein: CASSQPGLVVNEQFF. CDR3 DNA sequence: TGTGCCAGCAGTCAACCGGGACTAGTTGTCAATGAGCAGTTCTTC.

This chain uses TRBV28 with TRBJ2-7, with D uncertain. Germline V lookup: CDR1 MDHEN, CDR2 SYDVKM. Deletions cut 7 bases from V and 2 bases from J, with 12 bases between. This CDR3 spans 13 amino acids. In DNA, the CDR3 is TGTGCCAGCAACCCTAGAAGTCCCTACGAGCAGTACTTC. Translating gives CASNPRSPYEQYF. Full variable domain (missing parts from reference TRBV28 and TRBJ2-7): DVKVTQSSRYLVKRTGEKVFLECVQDMDHENMFWYRQDPGLGLRLIYFSYDVKMKEKGDIPEGYSVSREKKERFSLILESASTNQTSMYLCASNPRSPYEQYFGPGTRLTVT.

The chain is built from TRBV27 and TRBJ2-1, with 8 bases lining up with TRBD2. CDR1 and CDR2 from the germline V gene are MNHEY and SMNVEV (reference sequence). The V segment lost 1 base and the J segment 2 bases; nucleotides outside the gene matches: 10. The CDR3 contains 18 residues. CDR3 protein: CASSLLGGLAGTYNEQFF. The CDR3 region has the DNA TGTGCCAGCAGTTTATTAGGGGGGCTAGCGGGCACCTACAATGAGCAGTTCTTC.